The clone carrying this T cell receptor beta chain has a handful of counts. Its antigen is currently unknown. This CDR3 has 15 amino acids. The germline gives CDR1 SNHLY, CDR2 FYNNEI. V dropped 5 bases and J dropped 0 bases, with 10 bases sitting between them. Assay: immunoSEQ multiplex PCR; the TCRdb copy retains only in-frame clones and omits some. The table lists 150,000 to 200,000 clones, 88% of them singletons. This record belongs to a study of T cell responses to AZD1222 COVID-19 vaccine. Study-level findings and limits: CD4 TCRs linked to vaccination spanned spike, dominating at 160-218 and 743-854.

The chain couples TRBV2 to TRBJ2-2; D perhaps matches TRBD1 (5 bases). Sequenced here: peripheral blood, sampled 28 days after the second AZD1222 dose. This clonotype was obtained from an adult who received the AZD1222 COVID-19 vaccine. The CDR3 spells CASSWGRANTGELFF. The CDR3 DNA sequence: TGTGCCAGCAGTTGGGGCAGGGCGAACACCGGGGAGCTGTTTTTT. Full variable domain (remainder filled in from reference TRBV2 and TRBJ2-2): EPEVTQTPSHQVTQMGQEVILRCVPISNHLYFYWYRQILGQKVEFLVSFYNNEISEKSEIFDDQFSVERPDGSNFTLKIRSTKLEDSAMYFCASSWGRANTGELFFGEGSRLTVL.